This paragraph covers one T cell receptor (beta chain) sequence. Its specific antigen is unknown. The sample holds no much larger clone one base away, and base qualities are not on file. These data are taken from a study of STAT3 mutations in large granular lymphocyte leukemia (dated by TCRdb to 2018 to 2020). Study-wide context: Canonical activating STAT3 mutations were detected in roughly half of the longitudinally sequenced T-LGLL patients. A couple of patients with natural killer LGL leukemia were also sequenced longitudinally as controls within the study. From an initial cohort of 207 LGL patients, approximately 18 representative T-LGLL cases were selected for longitudinal TCRbeta and STAT3 sequencing. Patients with T-cell large granular lymphocyte leukemia underwent serial deep sequencing of TCRbeta CDR3 and STAT3 to reconstruct clonal hierarchy and dynamics. More than half of T-LGLL patients received one or more immunosuppressive therapy regimens, with hematologic response in around 40% of those treated. On average, sequencing was done at about 4.2 time points per patient, with the number of samplings ranging from 2 to 8.

The CDR3, cysteine through phenylalanine, is 14 amino acids long. Only the CDR3 DNA is retained, 42 bases long and in frame from the first base. V is shortened by 0 bases, J by 5 bases, and the region joining them spans 10 bases. The germline V gene (reference sequence) sets CDR1 to LNHNV and CDR2 to YYDKDF. DNA was extracted from blood mononuclear cells, and the same DNA was used for both TCR and STAT3 sequencing. The investigation overall reported the following: Because no samples were available when a clone first appeared, clonal expansion had to be inferred from samplings taken at other points. Since codominant clonotypes persisted in some patients, a small but highly pathogenic clone may have gone undetected. The burden of the dominant TCR clone was higher than the STAT3 mutant burden in several patients, which suggests that the STAT3 mutation arose secondarily inside a clone that had already expanded. All T-LGLL patients had at least one immunodominant TCRbeta clonotype, and roughly half had multiple immunodominant subclonotypes. TCR clonotype switching after therapy was observed in 6 of 18 patients, and all newly emerging clones were found to be STAT3 wild type. Linking therapy response to changes in TCR clonal burden was complicated by variable intervals between samplings and by differing treatment regimens.

TCRbeta libraries were sequenced on an Illumina MiSeq, and an average of around 41,000 productive templates per sample was obtained. The immunoSEQ assay, which uses multiplex PCR amplification, was used to generate TCRbeta CDR3 libraries. Per the source publication's procedure: Repertoire diversity was calculated as previously defined, with values near 0 taken to indicate extremely monoclonal samples. TCRdb provides this immuneACCESS table in a form limited to in-frame rearrangements. Some clones are lacking; in checked studies, under half of them reflect an unresolved V gene, and why the rest are absent is not known. The V and J calls and clone size are taken from that table; D and trimming were inferred from the DNA. This sample gives 15,000 to 17,000 clones in total; over 90% of them show up just once. 8.7% of the sample rests with the top ten.

Sequencing was performed on peripheral blood mononuclear cells. The source of this sequence is a woman between 50 and 59 years old with T-cell large granular lymphocyte leukemia. Some clones in this sample may be carry-over from other donors' samples. The age is the age at diagnosis. The V and J segments used are TRBV15 and TRBJ2-5, with no reliable assignment of the D segment. The CDR3 region reads CATSRDLGRETQYF. The bases are TGTGCCACCAGCAGAGATCTGGGAAGGGAGACCCAGTACTTC.